The source of this T cell receptor beta chain is a study of T-cell reconstitution after alpha-beta-depleted transplantation in children. V lost 4 bases, J lost 4 bases, and 10 bases stayed unmatched. Looked up from germline, CDR1 is SEHNR and CDR2 is FQNEAQ (reference sequence). This CDR3 spans 16 amino acids. On this clonotype itself: Its antigen is unidentified.

Notes on the study in general: T-cell counts and diversity at one year following transplant were attributed mainly to newly produced T cells.

Preparation of the TCRbeta library used unique molecular identifiers. TCRdb processed the PCR reads anew with MiXCR; each CDR3 protein has one entry. The sample has hundreds of thousands of distinct CDR3 sequences; roughly 13% are singletons. This sequence originates from a male patient aged 10 to 17 who had a stem cell transplant for acute myeloid leukemia, so the T cells may come from the graft donor. V gene TRBV7-9 combines with J gene TRBJ2-3, with 8 bases that match TRBD2. Sequencing used PBMCs, mostly from graft donor cells, obtained 360 days after TCRalphabeta/CD19-depleted stem cell transplant. The CDR3 region is CASSSQRERRPDTQYF. As DNA, the CDR3 is TGTGCCAGCAGCTCTCAGCGGGAGAGGCGCCCAGATACGCAGTATTTT.